Shown below are 14 T cell receptor beta chains from a single sample sequenced in a study of blood T cell repertoires in COVID-19. Generated by immunoSEQ multiplex PCR, the TCRdb table keeps only in-frame clones and is missing some. The data contain about 210,000 clones, more than 75% of them singletons. Sequencing was performed on peripheral blood. These receptors were taken from a woman between 35 and 50 years old with acute or convalescent COVID-19.

The chain uses TRBV6-1 and TRBJ2-2; 10 positions agree with TRBD2. The junction had 3 bases not matched to a gene; V was cut back by 7 bases and J by 4 bases. The length of the CDR3 is 14 residues. The germline CDR1 and CDR2 sequences are MNHNS and SASEGT. CDR3 residues: CASTASGSTGELFF. The CDR3, as DNA: TGTGCCAGCACGGCTAGCGGGAGCACCGGGGAGCTGTTTTTT.

For this clone: Different DNA sequences within this sample yield the same CDR3. The chain couples TRBV6-5 to TRBJ1-2, with 11 bases fitting TRBD1. V dropped 0 bases and J dropped 5; count of bases not matched to a gene: 2. Germline V CDR1 and CDR2: MNHEY, SVGAGI. CDR3 length: 15 residues. Here the CDR3 reads CASSYSGTGGYGYTF. DNA of the CDR3: TGTGCCAGCAGTTACTCGGGGACAGGGGGGTATGGCTACACCTTC.

The J gene is TRBJ2-1, the V gene TRBV27; a weak D match, TRBD2 (6 bases). CDR3 length: 16 amino acids. Looked up from germline, CDR1 is MNHEY and CDR2 is SMNVEV (reference sequence). V was shortened by 2 bases and J by 5 bases, with 16 bases between the two germline ends. The CDR3 sequence: CASSLLVGTGDNEQFF. The CDR3 DNA is TGTGCCAGCAGTTTACTTGTAGGGACGGGAGACAATGAGCAGTTCTTC.

The genes are TRBV6-5 and TRBJ2-7; a weak D match, TRBD2 (5 bases). This CDR3 region has 14 residues. Trimming shortened V by 0 bases and J by 2 bases, and 8 bases separated the two germline ends. Per the germline V gene, CDR1 is MNHEY and CDR2 is SVGAGI. CDR3 nucleotides: TGTGCCAGCAGTTACTCGTGGGGAGCCTACGAGCAGTACTTC. Encoded protein: CASSYSWGAYEQYF.

This clone was seen only once. The chain carries TRBV12-3 or TRBV12-4 and TRBJ2-1; D is unresolved. The CDR3 is 12 amino acids. V was cut by 0 bases and J by 8 bases, with 5 bases left in between. CDR3 sequence reads: CASSLAFDEQFF. The CDR3 DNA follows: TGTGCCAGCAGTTTAGCCTTTGATGAGCAGTTCTTC.

V usage is TRBV9 and J usage is TRBJ2-2, with 12 bases identical to TRBD2. CDR3 size: 19 residues. Germline loops: CDR1 SGDLS, CDR2 YYNGEE. The V gene end was trimmed by 6 bases and the J gene end by 3 bases; junction bases not matched to a gene: 15. In DNA form, the CDR3 reads TGTGCCAGCACGACAAGGCTAGCGGGAGGGCTTTGGGACACCGGGGAGCTGTTTTTT. Translating gives CASTTRLAGGLWDTGELFF.

Here the CDR3 DNA reads TGTGCCAGCAGCTTCCGGGGTGCCGGGGCCAACGTCCTGACTTTC. It specifies CASSFRGAGANVLTF. The J gene is TRBJ2-6, the V gene TRBV11-1; D is perhaps TRBD2 (5 bases). This CDR3 comprises 15 residues. CDR1 and CDR2 from the germline V gene are SGHAT and FQDESV (reference sequence). The V end lost 3 bases, the J end lost 4 bases, and 10 bases lay between the germline ends. Using reference TRBV11-1 and TRBJ2-6 for the parts outside the CDR3, the full variable domain is EAEVAQSPRYKITEKSQAVAFWCDPISGHATLYWYRQILGQGPELLVQFQDESVVDDSQLPKDRFSAERLKGVDSTLKIQPAELGDSAMYLCASSFRGAGANVLTFGAGSRLTVL.

The chain links TRBV30 to TRBJ1-1; the D gene is possibly TRBD1 (6 bases). Per germline, CDR1 GTSNPN and CDR2 SVGIG (reference sequence). V was clipped by 8 bases and J by 0 bases, with 13 bases between them. There are 13 residues in the CDR3. CDR3 nucleotide sequence: TGTGCCGGAACGGGACAATTGAACACTGAAGCTTTCTTT. It translates to CAGTGQLNTEAFF.

This clone showed up just a few times. The genes are TRBV10-3 and TRBJ2-2; 7 nucleotides agree with TRBD1. The CDR3 length is 18 residues. V lost 0 bases and J lost 1; bases outside the gene matches: 8. CDR1 and CDR2 from the germline V gene are ENHRY and SYGVKD. The CDR3 nucleotides are TGTGCCATCAGTGAGTCCCAACAGGGGCCCCTGAACACCGGGGAGCTGTTTTTT. Its protein product is CAISESQQGPLNTGELFF.

V usage is TRBV11-2 and J usage is TRBJ2-3, with 14 bases lining up with TRBD2. CDR1 is SGHAT and CDR2 is FQNNGV in the germline V gene. The CDR3 extends over 14 amino acids. V lost 4 bases to trimming and J lost 10 bases; unmatched junction nucleotides: 4. The CDR3 region is CASSSGLAGVPQYF. The CDR3 coding sequence is TGTGCCAGCAGCTCGGGACTAGCGGGGGTGCCGCAGTATTTT. Full variable domain (outside the CDR3, taken from reference TRBV11-2 and TRBJ2-3): EAGVAQSPRYKIIEKRQSVAFWCNPISGHATLYWYQQILGQGPKLLIQFQNNGVVDDSQLPKDRFSAERLKGVDSTLKIQPAKLEDSAVYLCASSSGLAGVPQYFGPGTRLTVL.

This chain links TRBV7-8 with TRBJ1-1; 8 bases are shared with TRBD1. V was clipped by 6 bases and J by 1 base; unmatched bases: 7. CDR1 and CDR2 (germline): SGHVS, FQNEAQ. CDR3 length: 15 residues. The DNA for the CDR3 is TGTGCCAGCAGGACAGGGGCTATTAAGAACACTGAAGCTTTCTTT. Translating it yields CASRTGAIKNTEAFF.

This rearrangement joins TRBV11-2 to TRBJ2-3; the match to TRBD2 covers 10 bases. This CDR3 is 14 amino acids long. The V gene's germline CDR1 is SGHAT and CDR2 FQNNGV. With 7 bases clipped from V and 5 bases from J, the junction kept 6 bases outside the gene matches. This chain's CDR3 is CASNKREGKDTQYF. The CDR3 DNA is TGTGCCAGCAACAAGCGGGAGGGAAAAGATACGCAGTATTTT.

The genes are TRBV5-1 and TRBJ2-7; 7 nucleotides line up with TRBD1. The CDR3 has 13 residues. Germline CDR1 is SGHRS and CDR2 is YFSETQ. V shed 0 bases and J 7 bases; nucleotides not matched to a gene: 4. DNA of the CDR3: TGCGCCAGCAGCTTGGCCTTACAGGGGGAGCAGTACTTC. Protein product: CASSLALQGEQYF.

The rearrangement uses TRBV19 and TRBJ1-1, with a tentative D call TRBD1 (5 bases). The germline gives CDR1 LNHDA, CDR2 SQIVND (reference sequence). The CDR3 totals 16 residues. V lost 6 bases to trimming and J lost 1 base, with 18 bases between them. The CDR3 sequence is CASSPPGLGQNTEAFF. The CDR3 DNA reads TGTGCCAGTAGCCCCCCCGGCTTAGGACAGAACACTGAAGCTTTCTTT.